The 15 T cell receptor beta chains listed next were all sequenced from one sample in a study of blood T cell repertoires in COVID-19. Measured with immunoSEQ multiplex PCR; TCRdb has only the in-frame clones, and not every one. Among 200,000 to 250,000 clones listed, 86% were seen once. The specimen sequenced was peripheral blood. These receptors were obtained from a man younger than 40 who had recovered from COVID-19.

The rearrangement joins TRBV27 to TRBJ2-6; D might be TRBD1 (5 bases). The ends were cut back, 3 bases at V and 2 bases at J, with 8 bases in the middle. CDR1 is MNHEY and CDR2 is SMNVEV in the germline V gene (reference sequence). This CDR3 has 15 amino acids. In nucleotides, the CDR3 is TGTGCCAGCAGTTTTCTACAGGCTGGGGCCAACGTCCTGACTTTC. Encoded protein: CASSFLQAGANVLTF.

CDR3 region: CSVDSREFETQYF. The DNA for the CDR3 is TGCAGCGTTGATAGTCGGGAGTTCGAGACCCAGTACTTC. The chain carries TRBV29-1 and TRBJ2-5; D perhaps matches TRBD2 (6 bases). Germline CDR1 is SQVTM and CDR2 is ANQGSEA. Deletions cut 3 bases from V and 5 bases from J, with 13 bases between. CDR3 length: 13 residues.

This chain uses TRBV9 with TRBJ2-7; weak D call: TRBD1 (6 bases). Germline CDR1 and CDR2: SGDLS and YYNGEE. CDR3 length: 13 amino acids. Trimming took 4 bases from V and 12 from J, leaving 20 bases between them. CDR3 coding DNA: TGTGCCAGCAGCCGCGAGTATCAGGGGAGACCGTACTTC. Its translation is CASSREYQGRPYF.

V and J are TRBV5-5 and TRBJ2-7; D perhaps matches TRBD1 (6 bases). Trimming took 2 bases from V and 3 from J, leaving 9 bases between them. Germline V gene sequence: CDR1 SGHKS, CDR2 YYEKEE (reference sequence). The CDR3 loop spans 13 amino acids. Here the CDR3 reads CASSFKGDYEQYF. Written as DNA, the CDR3 is TGTGCCAGCAGCTTTAAGGGGGACTACGAGCAGTACTTC. The complete variable domain, with remaining parts taken from reference TRBV5-5 and TRBJ2-7, reads DAGVTQSPTHLIKTRGQQVTLRCSPISGHKSVSWYQQVLGQGPQFIFQYYEKEERGRGNFPDRFSARQFPNYSSELNVNALLLGDSALYLCASSFKGDYEQYFGPGTRLTVT.

This clone showed up just once. CDR3 loop: CTSDRDSIYEQYF. The CDR3 region has the DNA TGCACCAGTGACCGGGACAGCATCTACGAGCAGTACTTC. V is TRBV1 and J is TRBJ2-7; the listed D gene, TRBD1, was not tested against the DNA. TRBV1 constitutes a pseudogene. This CDR3 comprises 13 residues.

The V and J genes are TRBV2 and TRBJ1-1; weak D call: TRBD1 (6 bases). The CDR3 loop spans 17 amino acids. V lost 3 bases, J lost 2 bases, and 19 bases lay in between. CDR1 SNHLY and CDR2 FYNNEI come from the germline V gene. CDR3 loop: CASSEGGGNGLNTEAFF. Here the CDR3 DNA reads TGTGCCAGCAGTGAGGGAGGGGGGAACGGGCTAAACACTGAAGCTTTCTTT.

The chain combines TRBV11-2 with TRBJ2-7, with D tentatively TRBD1 (5 bases). The germline V gene encodes CDR1 SGHAT and CDR2 FQNNGV. With 5 bases removed from V and 3 bases from J, the gap between germline ends came to 11 bases. This CDR3 region has 13 residues. The CDR3 coding sequence is TGTGCCAGCAGCGCGCAGACAGTCTACGAGCAGTACTTC. Protein product: CASSAQTVYEQYF.

V usage is TRBV5-1 and J usage is TRBJ2-5; 9 bases align to TRBD1. Germline loops: CDR1 SGHRS, CDR2 YFSETQ. The junction had 7 bases not matched to a gene; V was cut back by 2 bases and J by 5 bases. CDR3 size: 15 residues. CDR3 protein: CASSFGNRGQETQYF. As DNA, the CDR3 is TGCGCCAGCAGCTTTGGTAACAGGGGGCAGGAGACCCAGTACTTC.

A note on this clone: The same CDR3 can be traced to other DNA sequences in this sample. The rearrangement uses TRBV29-1 and TRBJ2-5; TRBD1 agrees at 10 bases. In germline, CDR1 is SQVTM, CDR2 ANQGSEA. The CDR3 runs to 12 residues. J lost 5 bases, V lost 6 bases, and 3 bases had no gene match. CDR3 region: CSVRTGGETQYF. The CDR3 DNA reads as TGCAGCGTCCGGACAGGGGGGGAGACCCAGTACTTC. The full variable domain, completed using reference TRBV29-1 and TRBJ2-5, is SAVISQKPSRDICQRGTSLTIQCQVDSQVTMMFWYRQQPGQSLTLIATANQGSEATYESGFVIDKFPISRPNLTFSTLTVSNMSPEDSSIYLCSVRTGGETQYFGPGTRLLVL.

The genes are TRBV4-1 and TRBJ1-2; no firm D call. With 4 bases removed from V and 1 base from J, the gap between germline ends came to 16 bases. The CDR3 loop spans 16 amino acids. The germline V gene encodes CDR1 MGHRA and CDR2 YSYEKL. CDR3 in amino acids: CASSRQPGLSNYGYTF. The CDR3 region has the DNA TGCGCCAGCAGCCGGCAACCCGGACTGAGTAACTATGGCTACACCTTC.

This clone was seen a few times. The genes are TRBV12-3 or TRBV12-4 and TRBJ1-2, with D uncertain. V gave up 5 bases and J gave up 1 base, with 8 bases separating them. This CDR3 has 13 residues. The CDR3 reads CASSPKFNYGYTF. CDR3 DNA: TGTGCCAGCAGTCCCAAATTTAACTATGGCTACACCTTC.

This sequence joins TRBV6-4 and TRBJ1-2; D remains ambiguous. V was clipped by 5 bases and J by 5 bases, with 21 bases between them. CDR3 length: 16 amino acids. Per the germline V gene, CDR1 is MRHNA and CDR2 is SNTAGT. Here the CDR3 reads CASSPSRQPIGYGYTF. In DNA form, the CDR3 reads TGTGCCAGCAGTCCGTCGAGGCAGCCGATTGGGTATGGCTACACCTTC.

J is TRBJ1-1 and V is TRBV6-5; D not certain. Between the trimmed V and J ends, which lost 6 bases and 4 bases, there was a span of 15 bases. This CDR3 has 14 residues. CDR1 and CDR2 (germline): MNHEY, SVGAGI. DNA for the CDR3: TGTGCCAGCAGGAATGGAGAGTTCGGCACTGAAGCTTTCTTT. It encodes CASRNGEFGTEAFF.

The chain uses TRBV7-2 and TRBJ1-2; tentatively, D is TRBD1 (5 bases). The germline V gene has CDR1 SGHTA and CDR2 FQGNSA. V lost 5 bases and J lost 7, with 17 bases in between. CDR3 length: 14 amino acids. The CDR3 DNA reads as TGTGCCAGCAGCCCTGACCCCCGCGGGGGTGGCTACACCTTC. Encoded protein: CASSPDPRGGGYTF.

The chain joins TRBV12-3 or TRBV12-4 to TRBJ2-3; D call uncertain. The CDR3 runs to 12 residues. V was cut by 6 bases and J by 2 bases, with 6 bases left in between. CDR3 sequence (DNA): TGTGCCAGCAGCTGGCCCACAGATACGCAGTATTTT. This encodes CASSWPTDTQYF.